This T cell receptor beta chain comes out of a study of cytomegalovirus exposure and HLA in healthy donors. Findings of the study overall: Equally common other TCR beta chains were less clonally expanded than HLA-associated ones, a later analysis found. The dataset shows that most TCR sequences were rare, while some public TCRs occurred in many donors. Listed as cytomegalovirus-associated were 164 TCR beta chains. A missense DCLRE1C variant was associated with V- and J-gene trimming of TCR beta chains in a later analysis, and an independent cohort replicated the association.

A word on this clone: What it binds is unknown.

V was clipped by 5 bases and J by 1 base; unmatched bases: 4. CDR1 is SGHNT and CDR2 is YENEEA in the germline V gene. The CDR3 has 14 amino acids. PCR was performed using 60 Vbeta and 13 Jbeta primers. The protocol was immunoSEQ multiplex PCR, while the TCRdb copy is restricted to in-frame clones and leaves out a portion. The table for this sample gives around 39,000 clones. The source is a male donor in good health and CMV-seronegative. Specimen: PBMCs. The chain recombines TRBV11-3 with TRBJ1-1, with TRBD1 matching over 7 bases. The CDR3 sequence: CASSLRTGNTEAFF. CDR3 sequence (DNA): TGTGCCAGCAGCCTTCGGACAGGGAACACTGAAGCTTTCTTT.